The 2 T cell receptor beta chains reported below all come from one sample, sequenced in a study of technical replicates of blood from several donors. TCRdb keeps only in-frame clones here, not all; method: immunoSEQ multiplex PCR. Altogether about 12,000 clones are present, 95% being singletons, with the ten largest covering roughly 6%. The source material was PBMCs. Source of these receptors: a human donor in good health.

The rearrangement joins TRBV13 to TRBJ2-5, with 11 bases that match TRBD2. CDR1 and CDR2 (germline): PRHDT, FYEKMQ (reference sequence). The CDR3 contains 15 residues. V trimming: 5 bases; J trimming: 6 bases; junction bases outside the gene matches: 8. CDR3 protein: CASSDGTSGEKTQYF. CDR3 DNA: TGTGCCAGCAGCGACGGGACTAGCGGCGAAAAGACCCAGTACTTC.

V usage is TRBV6-5 and J usage is TRBJ2-7, with TRBD1 as a possible D gene (5 bases). The CDR3 spans 14 residues. V dropped 2 bases and J dropped 4 bases, with 12 bases sitting between them. The V gene's germline CDR1 is MNHEY and CDR2 SVGAGI. The chain's CDR3 is CASSYARVGYEQYF. The CDR3 DNA sequence: TGTGCCAGCAGTTACGCCAGGGTTGGATACGAGCAGTACTTC.